These T cell receptor beta chains were read from a single sample in a study of T cells in Graves' hyperthyroidism and ophthalmopathy. TCRdb reprocessed the multiplex PCR reads with MiXCR, giving one entry per CDR3 protein. Found here are some 600,000 distinct CDR3 sequences, around 46% of them singletons; the top ten hold about 7.9%. Sequences were obtained from peripheral blood or thyroid tissue (not recorded which). The receptors here all came from a woman aged 18-30 years with Graves' hyperthyroidism. Both conserved end residues are part of each CDR3. The order of the fields is clone size, V gene, J gene, D gene, CDR3 DNA, CDR3 protein. The D gene is left open where the match is weak. The listing skips clone size in some rows; elsewhere it reads once, few, many or a size class.

size: few; V: TRBV20-1; J: TRBJ2-5; D: TRBD2; DNA: TGCAGTGCTGGGGGACTAGCGGGAGTCGTTTGGGAGACCCAGTACTTC; CDR3: CSAGGLAGVVWETQYF
size: few; V: TRBV20-1; J: TRBJ1-4; D: .; DNA: TGCAGTGCTAGTTCTATCGGATCAACTAATGAAAAACTGTTTTTT; CDR3: CSASSIGSTNEKLFF
size: .; V: TRBV11-1; J: TRBJ1-6; D: .; DNA: TGTGCCAGCAGCTCCCACGGCATAGGGATAGATTCACCCCTCCACTTT; CDR3: CASSSHGIGIDSPLHF
size: many; V: TRBV24-1; J: TRBJ1-2; D: .; DNA: TGTGCCACCAGTGGGGACAACTATGGCTACACCTTC; CDR3: CATSGDNYGYTF
size: .; V: TRBV14; J: TRBJ1-3; D: .; DNA: TGTGCCAGCAGCCGACAGCCTTTGTCTGGAAACACCATATATTTT; CDR3: CASSRQPLSGNTIYF
size: .; V: TRBV2; J: TRBJ2-7; D: .; DNA: TGTGCCAGCGCCCGGGACACAACCTCCTACGAGCAGTACTTC; CDR3: CASARDTTSYEQYF
size: .; V: TRBV10-3; J: TRBJ2-7; D: .; DNA: TGTGCCACCCAACAGGGAGGGAACACCTACGAGCAGTACTTC; CDR3: CATQQGGNTYEQYF
size: few; V: TRBV29-1; J: TRBJ1-2; D: .; DNA: TGCAGCGTTGAAGAGATTGAGTACTATGGCTACACCTTC; CDR3: CSVEEIEYYGYTF
size: .; V: TRBV9; J: TRBJ1-4; D: .; DNA: TGTGCCAGCAGCGTAGCAGGGGCCGAAAAACTGTTTTTT; CDR3: CASSVAGAEKLFF
size: .; V: TRBV7-2; J: TRBJ2-1; D: TRBD2; DNA: TGTGCCAGCAGCGAAGGACTAGCGGGAACCTACAATGAGCAGTTCTTC; CDR3: CASSEGLAGTYNEQFF
size: once; V: TRBV5-1; J: TRBJ2-5; D: .; DNA: TGCGCCAGCAGCTTGGGGGGGACGACTTCAGGGGAGCAGTACTTC; CDR3: CASSLGGTTSGEQYF
size: .; V: TRBV5-1; J: TRBJ1-5; D: .; DNA: TGCGCCAGCAGCTTGGCGGGGATCGGCAATCAGCCCCAGCATTTT; CDR3: CASSLAGIGNQPQHF
size: .; V: TRBV29-1; J: TRBJ2-7; D: TRBD1; DNA: TGCAGCGTTGGGACAGGGAACTCCTACGAGCAGTACTTC; CDR3: CSVGTGNSYEQYF
size: .; V: TRBV2; J: TRBJ1-2; D: .; DNA: TGTGCCAGCAGTTTGCCTGGACCAGCAAACTATGGCTACACCTTC; CDR3: CASSLPGPANYGYTF
size: .; V: TRBV24-1; J: TRBJ2-5; D: TRBD2; DNA: TGTGCCAGCAGTTTATCCCGGGGACTAGGTACCCTTCAAGAGACCCAGTACTTC; CDR3: CASSLSRGLGTLQETQYF
size: .; V: TRBV20-1; J: TRBJ2-7; D: TRBD1; DNA: TGCAGTGCTAGAGATCCCGGACAGGGGCAGTACTTC; CDR3: CSARDPGQGQYF
size: few; V: TRBV6-5; J: TRBJ1-5; D: .; DNA: TGTGCCAGCAGTCTGATCGTTAATCAGCCCCAGCATTTT; CDR3: CASSLIVNQPQHF
size: few; V: TRBV2; J: TRBJ1-2; D: TRBD1; DNA: TGTGCCAGCAGTTTATCGAGAGGACAGGGTCCTGTCTATGGCTACACCTTC; CDR3: CASSLSRGQGPVYGYTF
size: .; V: TRBV7-9; J: TRBJ1-1; D: .; DNA: TGTGCCAGCAGCTACCGGGACGTCGAGGGGATGAACACTGAAGCTTTCTTT; CDR3: CASSYRDVEGMNTEAFF
size: many; V: TRBV2; J: TRBJ1-1; D: TRBD1; DNA: TGTGCCAGCAGTAAGACAGGGATGAACACTGAAGCTTTCTTT; CDR3: CASSKTGMNTEAFF
size: .; V: TRBV20-1; J: TRBJ1-2; D: TRBD1; DNA: TGCAGTGCTAGAGATTGGGACAGCAACTATGGCTACACCTTC; CDR3: CSARDWDSNYGYTF
size: .; V: TRBV4-3; J: TRBJ1-2; D: .; DNA: TGCGCCAGCAGCCAAGGGGGGGTACTGGGGTATGGCTACACCTTC; CDR3: CASSQGGVLGYGYTF
size: .; V: TRBV25-1; J: TRBJ1-4; D: TRBD1; DNA: TGTGCCAGCAGTGCTTACCACGGGACAGTCCACGAAAAACTGTTTTTT; CDR3: CASSAYHGTVHEKLFF
size: few; V: TRBV20-1; J: TRBJ1-2; D: .; DNA: TGCAGCGGAACAGACGCTAACTATGGCTACACCTTC; CDR3: CSGTDANYGYTF
size: .; V: TRBV19; J: TRBJ2-7; D: .; DNA: TGTGCCAGTAGTATAGGCCGGGGGCGGACCTACGAGCAGTACTTC; CDR3: CASSIGRGRTYEQYF
size: few; V: TRBV4-1; J: TRBJ1-5; D: .; DNA: TGCGCCAGCAGCCAAAGGTCAGGGGACCATCAGCCCCAGCATTTT; CDR3: CASSQRSGDHQPQHF
size: .; V: TRBV2; J: TRBJ1-1; D: .; DNA: TGTGCCAGCGGCAGGGGTGCTGAAGCTTTCTTT; CDR3: CASGRGAEAFF
size: .; V: TRBV20-1; J: TRBJ1-2; D: .; DNA: TGCAGTGCTAGGGGACCGATCTATGGCTACACCTTC; CDR3: CSARGPIYGYTF
size: many; V: TRBV29-1; J: TRBJ1-1; D: TRBD1; DNA: TGCAGCATAGGGGGCATGGTAACTGAAGCTTTCTTT; CDR3: CSIGGMVTEAFF
size: .; V: TRBV24-1; J: TRBJ2-5; D: .; DNA: TGTGCCAGCCAGGGGAAAGAGACCCAGTACTTC; CDR3: CASQGKETQYF
size: .; V: TRBV9; J: TRBJ2-7; D: .; DNA: TGTGCCAGCAGCCCACGTGGGGTCCACTACGAGCAGTACTTC; CDR3: CASSPRGVHYEQYF
size: .; V: TRBV7-9; J: TRBJ2-6; D: TRBD1; DNA: TGTGCCAGCAGCTCGGACAGGCTACCTTATGGGGCCAACGTCCTGACTTTC; CDR3: CASSSDRLPYGANVLTF
size: few; V: TRBV2; J: TRBJ1-6; D: .; DNA: TGTGCCAGCAGTGACAACGGAAATAATTCACCCCTCCACTTT; CDR3: CASSDNGNNSPLHF
size: few; V: TRBV7-3; J: TRBJ2-7; D: .; DNA: TGTGCCAGCAGCCAAAGTCTGAAACAGTCCTACGAGCAGTACTTC; CDR3: CASSQSLKQSYEQYF
size: .; V: TRBV2; J: TRBJ2-7; D: .; DNA: TGTGCCAGCAGTAGCGGTGGAGGCGCCTACGAGCAGTACTTC; CDR3: CASSSGGGAYEQYF
size: .; V: TRBV10-3; J: TRBJ1-2; D: TRBD1; DNA: TGTGCCATCAGTACCGACAGGGACATCGGTTTTGGCTACACCTTC; CDR3: CAISTDRDIGFGYTF
size: many; V: TRBV2; J: TRBJ2-5; D: .; DNA: TGTGCCAGCAGTGATAACAGGGTCGAGACCCAGTACTTC; CDR3: CASSDNRVETQYF
size: few; V: TRBV2; J: TRBJ1-2; D: .; DNA: TGTGCCAGCAGGGGGACGGCACAGTGGTCGAACTATGGCTACACCTTC; CDR3: CASRGTAQWSNYGYTF
size: .; V: TRBV20-1; J: TRBJ1-5; D: TRBD1; DNA: TGCAGTGCTCTCCGGGACAGCTTTGATCAGCCCCAGCATTTT; CDR3: CSALRDSFDQPQHF
size: few; V: TRBV7-6; J: TRBJ2-7; D: .; DNA: TGTGCCAGCAGCCCTCGACAGGTTTCCTACGAGCAGTACTTC; CDR3: CASSPRQVSYEQYF
size: few; V: TRBV19; J: TRBJ1-1; D: .; DNA: TGTGCCAGTAGTATAGGTGTTATGAACACTGAAGCTTTCTTT; CDR3: CASSIGVMNTEAFF
size: many; V: TRBV2; J: TRBJ2-7; D: TRBD2; DNA: TGTGCCAGCAGTGTGGGACTAATGAACGAGCAGTACTTC; CDR3: CASSVGLMNEQYF
size: .; V: TRBV29-1; J: TRBJ2-5; D: .; DNA: TGCAGCGTTGATGTGTCCGAAAGGGAGACCCAGTACTTC; CDR3: CSVDVSERETQYF
size: many; V: TRBV5-1; J: TRBJ2-7; D: .; DNA: TGCGCCAGCAGCTTGTACGGCGAGTCCTACGAGCAGTACTTC; CDR3: CASSLYGESYEQYF
size: .; V: TRBV11-1; J: TRBJ2-7; D: .; DNA: TGTGCCAGCAGCTTAGGGACCCCCGGGGAGCAGTACTTC; CDR3: CASSLGTPGEQYF
size: .; V: TRBV29-1; J: TRBJ1-1; D: TRBD1; DNA: TGCAGCGTTAAACCTGCAGGGGGTTTTACTGAAGCTTTCTTT; CDR3: CSVKPAGGFTEAFF
size: .; V: TRBV29-1; J: TRBJ2-7; D: .; DNA: TGCAGCGTTGAACCCCCGCCCGGGGCAGGGGTCGAGCAGTACTTC; CDR3: CSVEPPPGAGVEQYF
size: many; V: TRBV24-1; J: TRBJ1-2; D: .; DNA: TGTGCCACCAGTGATTTAGGACAGTCCGCTGGCTACACCTTC; CDR3: CATSDLGQSAGYTF
size: .; V: TRBV25-1; J: TRBJ1-1; D: .; DNA: TGTGCCAGCAGTGTTCCGGGACAACACGATGTTGAAGCTTTCTTT; CDR3: CASSVPGQHDVEAFF
size: few; V: TRBV9; J: TRBJ2-7; D: TRBD1; DNA: TGTGCCAGCAGCGTAGGCGGGACAGGGGACTACGAGCAGTACTTC; CDR3: CASSVGGTGDYEQYF
size: few; V: TRBV7-9; J: TRBJ1-5; D: TRBD1; DNA: TGTGCCAGCGGATTAACAGGGGGCAATCAGCCCCAGCATTTT; CDR3: CASGLTGGNQPQHF
size: few; V: TRBV29-1; J: TRBJ2-7; D: .; DNA: TGCAGCGTTGAAGATCCCGAACAAGCAGGTACTCTCTCCGAGCAGTACTTC; CDR3: CSVEDPEQAGTLSEQYF
size: few; V: TRBV7-3; J: TRBJ1-4; D: .; DNA: TGTGCCAGCAGCCCACCCGAGGCTGAAAAACTGTTTTTT; CDR3: CASSPPEAEKLFF
size: .; V: TRBV2; J: TRBJ2-7; D: TRBD1; DNA: TGTGCCATCAGGGCCGGGACAGGGGTCCTCGCCTGGTCCTACGAGCAGTACTTC; CDR3: CAIRAGTGVLAWSYEQYF